This entry lists 30 T cell receptor beta chains sequenced from one sample in a study of graft-versus-host responses after intestinal transplantation. For these receptors, no antigen is known. Libraries were prepared by immunoSEQ multiplex PCR; TCRdb keeps only in-frame clonotypes and omits some of them. The sample consists of approximately 90,000 clones, about 93% of them appearing once. The starting material was unstimulated CD8+ T cells sorted from spleen or lymph node cells, obtained before intestinal transplant. Receptors originate from a human donor who received an intestinal transplant.

The chain combines TRBV4-1 with TRBJ1-2; D not resolved. Germline values: CDR1 MGHRA, CDR2 YSYEKL. This CDR3 has 17 residues. V lost 0 bases and J 3 bases, leaving 17 bases between the germline ends. Here the CDR3 reads CASSQEGRAQLHYGYTF. In DNA form, the CDR3 reads TGCGCCAGCAGCCAAGAGGGGAGGGCCCAGCTCCACTATGGCTACACCTTC.

V is TRBV19 and J is TRBJ2-2; D perhaps matches TRBD2 (6 bases). Germline assignment: CDR1 LNHDA and CDR2 SQIVND (reference sequence). V lost 2 bases and J 7 bases, leaving 11 bases between the germline ends. The CDR3 is 14 amino acids. CDR3 sequence (DNA): TGTGCCAGTAGTATATTAGCGGCCAGCGGGGAGCTGTTTTTT. Protein product: CASSILAASGELFF.

V and J are TRBV13 and TRBJ2-7; 10 bases are shared with TRBD1. V lost 5 bases to trimming and J lost 3 bases; unmatched junction nucleotides: 13. The CDR3 contains 17 residues. Germline values: CDR1 PRHDT, CDR2 FYEKMQ (reference sequence). CDR3 coding DNA: TGTGCCAGCAGCACAAATCGTCGGGGACAGGGGAACTACGAGCAGTACTTC. Amino acids: CASSTNRRGQGNYEQYF. The whole variable domain, remainder taken from reference TRBV13 and TRBJ2-7, is AAGVIQSPRHLIKEKRETATLKCYPIPRHDTVYWYQQGPGQDPQFLISFYEKMQSDKGSIPDRFSAQQFSDYHSELNMSSLELGDSALYFCASSTNRRGQGNYEQYFGPGTRLTVT.

The genes are TRBV27 and TRBJ2-7; TRBD1 matches at 7 bases. The length of the CDR3 is 14 residues. With V trimmed by 8 bases and J by 3 bases, 10 bases remained unmatched. CDR1 and CDR2 (germline): MNHEY, SMNVEV (reference sequence). The CDR3 sequence is CASASSGGVYEQYF. The CDR3 coding sequence is TGTGCCAGCGCGTCCTCAGGGGGTGTCTACGAGCAGTACTTC.

The chain recombines TRBV7-2 with TRBJ1-5; weak D call: TRBD1 (5 bases). The germline V and J ends were trimmed by 4 bases and 3 bases, with 13 bases remaining between them. The CDR3 sequence is 15 residues long. Germline V gives CDR1 SGHTA, CDR2 FQGNSA. CDR3 loop: CASSSGGDPNQPQHF. The CDR3 coding sequence is TGTGCCAGCAGCTCGGGAGGGGACCCCAATCAGCCCCAGCATTTT.

The J gene is TRBJ2-3, the V gene TRBV27; 11 positions match TRBD2. The CDR3 contains 18 residues. Germline lookup yields CDR1 MNHEY and CDR2 SMNVEV (reference sequence). Trimming at V came to 5 bases and at J to 4 bases, leaving 14 bases not matched to a gene. CDR3 nucleotides: TGTGCCAGCAGTCCCCGGGGTAGCGGGGGGGCCCTAGCAGATACGCAGTATTTT. This encodes CASSPRGSGGALADTQYF.

This clone was seen a handful of times. The rearrangement joins TRBV6-6 to TRBJ2-7, with 10 bases identical to TRBD2. V gave up 5 bases and J gave up 1 base; unmatched junction bases: 5. Germline CDR1 reads MNHNY; CDR2 reads SVGAGI (reference sequence). This CDR3 comprises 15 residues. The DNA of the CDR3 is TGTGCCAGCAGTGAGACTAGCGGGTCATCCTACGAGCAGTACTTC. Its protein is CASSETSGSSYEQYF.

The rearrangement uses TRBV15 and TRBJ2-4; perhaps TRBD2 as D (6 bases). CDR1 is LNHNV and CDR2 is YYDKDF in the germline V gene (reference sequence). The CDR3 loop spans 16 amino acids. Trimming shortened V by 1 base and J by 1 base, and 11 bases separated the two germline ends. The CDR3, as DNA: TGTGCCACCAGCAGAGGCGCGGGACCGGCCAAAAACATTCAGTACTTC. The encoded protein is CATSRGAGPAKNIQYF.

The chain employs TRBV5-4 and TRBJ1-1; 7 positions agree with TRBD1. Trimming took 5 bases from V and 3 from J; bases not matched to a gene: 7. Germline CDR1 SGHNT, CDR2 YYREEE (reference sequence). The CDR3 is made up of 14 amino acids. The CDR3 loop is CASRPGGGYTEAFF. The CDR3 DNA is TGTGCCAGCAGGCCAGGGGGAGGCTACACTGAAGCTTTCTTT.

This sequence joins TRBV10-3 and TRBJ2-7; possible D gene TRBD1, 6 bases. CDR3 length: 13 amino acids. Germline assignment: CDR1 ENHRY and CDR2 SYGVKD. Deletions cut 7 bases from V and 2 bases from J, with 12 bases between. The CDR3 loop reads CAIKTGSTYEQYF. The CDR3, as DNA: TGTGCCATCAAAACAGGGTCAACCTACGAGCAGTACTTC.

This clone occurred once. V usage is TRBV2 and J usage is TRBJ2-5; TRBD2 matches at 12 bases. The CDR3 totals 14 residues. Per the germline V gene, CDR1 is SNHLY and CDR2 is FYNNEI. V lost 6 bases, J lost 2 bases, and 1 base stayed unmatched. CDR3 DNA: TGTGCCAGCAGAGGACTAGCGGGGCAAGAGACCCAGTACTTC. This gives the protein CASRGLAGQETQYF.

The chain carries TRBV19 and TRBJ2-5; no clear D gene. The J call may be mistaken, given a closer DNA end match to TRBJ2-7. Per the germline V gene, CDR1 is LNHDA and CDR2 is SQIVND (reference sequence). The CDR3 is 11 amino acids. CDR3 sequence: CASSLGYEQYF. The CDR3 nucleotides read TGTGCCAGTAGTTTAGGCTACGAGCAGTACTTC.

The V and J genes are TRBV7-7 and TRBJ2-1; TRBD2 agrees at 9 bases. From germline, CDR1 is SSHAT and CDR2 FNYEAQ (reference sequence). Trimming took 2 bases from V and 4 from J; bases not matched to a gene: 3. CDR3 length: 15 residues. This CDR3 is CASSLSLAGYNEQFF. The DNA for the CDR3 is TGTGCCAGCAGCTTATCCCTAGCGGGGTACAATGAGCAGTTCTTC. The whole variable domain, remainder taken from reference TRBV7-7 and TRBJ2-1, is GAGVSQSPRYKVTKRGQDVTLRCDPISSHATLYWYQQALGQGPEFLTYFNYEAQPDKSGLPSDRFSAERPEGSISTLTIQRTEQRDSAMYRCASSLSLAGYNEQFFGPGTRLTVL.

The J gene is TRBJ1-5, the V gene TRBV19; TRBD1 is a possible D gene (6 bases). V dropped 3 bases and J dropped 0 bases, with 24 bases sitting between them. The CDR3 extends over 20 amino acids. CDR1 is LNHDA and CDR2 is SQIVND in the germline V gene (reference sequence). For the CDR3, the DNA is TGTGCCAGTAGTATCGACAGGAAAGTTAAGTTTAGCTATAGCAATCAGCCCCAGCATTTT. Amino acids: CASSIDRKVKFSYSNQPQHF.

The rearrangement uses TRBV7-2 and TRBJ2-3; TRBD2 matches at 9 bases. Germline V gives CDR1 SGHTA, CDR2 FQGNSA. The J segment lost 2 bases and the V segment lost 4 bases, leaving 7 bases of the junction unmatched. The CDR3 runs to 16 residues. The CDR3 is CASSSAGGILTDTQYF. The DNA of the CDR3 is TGTGCCAGCAGCTCCGCGGGGGGGATTCTCACAGATACGCAGTATTTT.

This sequence joins TRBV29-1 and TRBJ2-7, with D maybe TRBD1 (5 bases). V was shortened by 6 bases and J by 0 bases, with 18 bases between the two germline ends. This CDR3 comprises 15 residues. Germline V CDR1 and CDR2: SQVTM, ANQGSEA. CDR3 sequence (DNA): TGCAGCGTGGTTAAAGGGGTTTGGAGCTCCTACGAGCAGTACTTC. This sequence encodes CSVVKGVWSSYEQYF.

This chain uses TRBV5-1 with TRBJ2-1; D is perhaps TRBD2 (7 bases). Germline V gene data show CDR1 as SGHRS and CDR2 as YFSETQ. The CDR3 contains 16 residues. Trimming left V 4 bases short and J 6 bases short, with 20 bases between. In DNA form, the CDR3 reads TGCGCCAGCAGCCTAATTTGGGGGGGGGCAGCCAATGAGCAGTTCTTC. Its protein is CASSLIWGGAANEQFF.

This chain connects TRBV5-5 to TRBJ2-7; D not resolved. There are 13 residues in the CDR3. V was clipped by 0 bases and J by 8 bases, with 12 bases between them. In germline, CDR1 is SGHKS, CDR2 YYEKEE (reference sequence). The CDR3 is CASSLDPLSQQYF. CDR3 coding DNA: TGTGCCAGCAGCTTGGACCCCCTTAGCCAGCAGTACTTC.

This chain joins TRBV6-6 and TRBJ1-1; the D is unclear. V lost 8 bases and J 4 bases, leaving 8 bases between the germline ends. The length of the CDR3 is 11 residues. The V gene's germline CDR1 is MNHNY and CDR2 SVGAGI (reference sequence). The CDR3 region has the DNA TGTGCCAGCTCCGCGGGCACTGAAGCTTTCTTT. The encoded protein is CASSAGTEAFF.

The chain has TRBV27 and TRBJ1-2, with 7 bases that match TRBD1. This CDR3 has 13 residues. V lost 3 bases to trimming and J lost 6 bases; unmatched junction nucleotides: 4. The germline V gene has CDR1 MNHEY and CDR2 SMNVEV (reference sequence). This chain's CDR3 is CASSFGTVNGYTF. DNA of the CDR3: TGTGCCAGCAGTTTCGGGACAGTAAATGGCTACACCTTC.

This chain joins TRBV27 and TRBJ2-1, with 7 bases fitting TRBD2. CDR3 size: 13 residues. The junction had 5 bases not matched to a gene; V was cut back by 5 bases and J by 7 bases. Germline V gene data show CDR1 as MNHEY and CDR2 as SMNVEV (reference sequence). Written as DNA, the CDR3 is TGTGCCAGCAGTCAGACTAGCTTAAATGAGCAGTTCTTC. Amino acid sequence: CASSQTSLNEQFF.

This clone was seen a single time. The V gene is TRBV7-9, the J gene TRBJ2-2; 10 bases line up with TRBD2. V was pared by 1 base and J by 0 bases, with 2 bases of the junction left unmatched. The CDR3 spans 17 residues. The V gene's germline CDR1 is SEHNR and CDR2 FQNEAQ (reference sequence). The CDR3 nucleotides are TGTGCCAGCAGCTTAGATGGACTAGCGGCGAACACCGGGGAGCTGTTTTTT. Protein product: CASSLDGLAANTGELFF.

The chain couples TRBV4-3 to TRBJ2-3; the D gene is possibly TRBD2 (5 bases). CDR3 length: 15 amino acids. V gave up 1 base and J gave up 0 bases, with 8 bases separating them. Germline V gene lookup returns CDR1 LGHNA and CDR2 YSLEER. CDR3 DNA sequence: TGCGCCAGCAGCCAAGGAGGGTCAAGCACAGATACGCAGTATTTT. The encoded protein is CASSQGGSSTDTQYF.

The chain couples TRBV7-9 to TRBJ1-4; 8 bases align to TRBD1. The V and J ends lost 7 bases and 4 bases, in that order; junction bases with no gene match: 11. The CDR3 loop spans 16 amino acids. From germline, CDR1 is SEHNR and CDR2 FQNEAQ (reference sequence). CDR3 coding DNA: TGTGCCAGCACCTACAGGGGGAAAGCGCTTAATGAAAAACTGTTTTTT. It codes for CASTYRGKALNEKLFF.

This chain links TRBV6-5 with TRBJ2-7; 8 bases map to TRBD1. The germline V gene encodes CDR1 MNHEY and CDR2 SVGAGI. This CDR3 has 15 residues. Losses at the gene ends were 0 bases for V and 4 bases for J; bases not matched to a gene: 5. CDR3 DNA sequence: TGTGCCAGCAGTTACTCGGGGACAGGAACTTACGAGCAGTACTTC. This codes for CASSYSGTGTYEQYF.

The V call is TRBV29-1, the J call TRBJ2-7; a possible D gene is TRBD2 (7 bases). The CDR3 sequence is 13 residues long. Germline V gene lookup returns CDR1 SQVTM and CDR2 ANQGSEA. With 6 bases removed from V and 0 bases from J, the gap between germline ends came to 12 bases. CDR3 sequence reads: CSVEGGNSYEQYF. In DNA form, the CDR3 reads TGCAGCGTCGAGGGGGGGAACTCCTACGAGCAGTACTTC.

The chain recombines TRBV4-3 with TRBJ2-3; 8 bases fit TRBD2. The germline V gene has CDR1 LGHNA and CDR2 YSLEER. This CDR3 has 16 residues. V gave up 0 bases and J gave up 2 bases; unmatched junction bases: 4. CDR3: CASSQERGGATDTQYF. CDR3 DNA: TGCGCCAGCAGCCAAGAACGGGGGGGGGCCACAGATACGCAGTATTTT.

This chain links TRBV2 with TRBJ2-3; no definite D call. Deletions cut 6 bases from V and 5 bases from J, with 15 bases between. CDR3 length equals 14 residues. Per germline, CDR1 SNHLY and CDR2 FYNNEI. DNA of the CDR3: TGTGCCAGCAGCGATGTTATAATAGAAGATACGCAGTATTTT. Residues: CASSDVIIEDTQYF.

The chain links TRBV4-3 to TRBJ1-1; no clear D. V was clipped by 0 bases and J by 7 bases, with 15 bases between them. The CDR3 contains 15 residues. Per the germline V gene, CDR1 is LGHNA and CDR2 is YSLEER. In DNA form, the CDR3 reads TGCGCCAGCAGCCAAGATGGAGGCTCCCCTTATGAAGCTTTCTTT. It translates to CASSQDGGSPYEAFF.

The J gene is TRBJ1-2, the V gene TRBV6-5; the D is unclear. Between the trimmed V and J ends, which lost 5 bases and 3 bases, there was a span of 13 bases. CDR1 is MNHEY, CDR2 SVGAGI, per germline. The CDR3 sequence is 14 residues long. The CDR3 bases are TGTGCCAGCAGTCCCCAGGATCGAGACTATGGCTACACCTTC. Translation gives CASSPQDRDYGYTF.